The 24 T cell receptor beta chains below all came from one sample that was sequenced in a study of cytomegalovirus exposure and HLA in healthy donors. TCRdb's copy holds only in-frame clones and misses some; the assay was immunoSEQ multiplex PCR. The sample has approximately 170,000 clones, 84% seen once; the top ten hold around 9.6%. The specimen sequenced was PBMCs. The source of these receptors is a man under 40 in good health and CMV-seropositive.

The chain carries TRBV30 and TRBJ1-2, with unresolved D. This CDR3 contains 12 residues. Per germline, CDR1 GTSNPN and CDR2 SVGIG (reference sequence). Trimming removed 3 bases at V and 5 bases at J, with 10 bases between. For the CDR3, the DNA is TGTGCCTGGAGCCCGTTGGCTTATGGCTACACCTTC. It specifies CAWSPLAYGYTF.

The chain links TRBV7-9 to TRBJ1-2; a weak D match, TRBD1 (5 bases). Trimming took off 5 bases at V and 6 bases at J, with 16 bases between the two ends. This CDR3 region has 14 residues. Germline V lookup: CDR1 SEHNR, CDR2 FQNEAQ (reference sequence). The DNA of the CDR3 is TGTGCCAGCAGCCCCCCCGGGGGTGCGGATGGCTACACCTTC. Its translation is CASSPPGGADGYTF.

CDR3: CASSPDRGLEAFF. The CDR3 DNA is TGTGCCAGCTCACCGGACAGGGGGCTAGAAGCTTTCTTT. The rearrangement uses TRBV18 and TRBJ1-1; TRBD1 agrees at 11 bases. CDR3 size: 13 residues. V lost 3 bases, J lost 8 bases, and 2 bases stayed unmatched. The germline gives CDR1 KGHSH, CDR2 LQKENI.

The chain joins TRBV4-3 to TRBJ1-2, with D possibly being TRBD1 (6 bases). The CDR3 is 16 amino acids. In germline, CDR1 is LGHNA, CDR2 YSLEER. V was pared by 1 base and J by 4 bases, with 16 bases between. The CDR3: CASSQAAPGVAYGYTF. In nucleotides, the CDR3 is TGCGCCAGCAGCCAAGCTGCCCCAGGGGTCGCCTATGGCTACACCTTC.

J is TRBJ2-1 and V is TRBV19, with D perhaps matching TRBD2 (5 bases). This CDR3 comprises 14 residues. Trimming removed 1 base at V and 7 bases at J, with 11 bases between. Germline loops: CDR1 LNHDA, CDR2 SQIVND (reference sequence). CDR3 bases: TGTGCCAGTAGTATAGCGAGTAGCGCAAATGAGCAGTTCTTC. Protein: CASSIASSANEQFF.

V and J are TRBV18 and TRBJ2-1, with a tentative D call TRBD2 (5 bases). The CDR3 extends over 13 amino acids. CDR1 KGHSH and CDR2 LQKENI come from the germline V gene. V was clipped by 2 bases and J by 8 bases, with 10 bases between them. This CDR3 is CASSPVRSDEQFF. CDR3 sequence (DNA): TGTGCCAGCTCACCAGTTCGTAGCGATGAGCAGTTCTTC.

A single count supports this clone. V gene TRBV29-1 combines with J gene TRBJ1-1; no clear D gene. Trimming took 7 bases from V and 1 from J, leaving 10 bases between them. Germline CDR1 SQVTM, CDR2 ANQGSEA. The CDR3 length is 12 residues. For the CDR3, the DNA is TGCAGCGCCGGACGGGAGAACACTGAAGCTTTCTTT. Translating it yields CSAGRENTEAFF.

This chain connects TRBV11-3 to TRBJ2-5; 7 bases map to TRBD1. V trimming: 5 bases; J trimming: 4 bases; junction bases outside the gene matches: 4. This CDR3 region has 13 residues. Per the germline V gene, CDR1 is SGHNT and CDR2 is YENEEA. CDR3 in amino acids: CASSEQGSETQYF. The CDR3 DNA follows: TGTGCCAGCAGCGAACAGGGGTCAGAGACCCAGTACTTC.

The rearrangement links TRBV6-1 to TRBJ1-1, with a tentative D call TRBD1 (5 bases). Germline V lookup: CDR1 MNHNS, CDR2 SASEGT. Trimming pared 8 bases from V and 6 bases from J, leaving 19 bases between. The CDR3 extends over 14 amino acids. CDR3 coding DNA: TGTGCCAGCCCCCGGCCAGGGAACGCCCCTGAAGCTTTCTTT. Encoded protein: CASPRPGNAPEAFF.

V usage is TRBV7-6 and J usage is TRBJ2-5, with D unresolved. The length of the CDR3 is 14 residues. The germline CDR1 and CDR2 sequences are SGHVS and FNYEAQ. The germline V and J ends were trimmed by 1 base and 2 bases, with 8 bases remaining between them. CDR3 sequence (DNA): TGTGCCAGCAGCTTAGGACAAGCTCAAGAGACCCAGTACTTC. Its translation: CASSLGQAQETQYF.

The chain couples TRBV4-3 to TRBJ2-3, with 8 bases lining up with TRBD2. Looked up from germline, CDR1 is LGHNA and CDR2 is YSLEER. Unmatched junction bases numbered 1, after V lost 0 bases and J lost 2 bases. The CDR3 sequence is 15 residues long. The CDR3 DNA sequence: TGCGCCAGCAGCCAAGAGCGGGGGGTCACAGATACGCAGTATTTT. As protein: CASSQERGVTDTQYF.

The J gene is TRBJ1-2, the V gene TRBV9, with D uncertain. V was trimmed by 3 bases and J by 4 bases, leaving 13 bases between them. The CDR3 is 14 amino acids. Germline CDR1 reads SGDLS; CDR2 reads YYNGEE. The CDR3 sequence: CASSGETGIYGYTF. The CDR3 nucleotides are TGTGCCAGCAGCGGTGAGACGGGAATCTATGGCTACACCTTC.

This clone occurred once. The chain couples TRBV27 to TRBJ2-3, with no clear D. The germline V gene encodes CDR1 MNHEY and CDR2 SMNVEV (reference sequence). This CDR3 has 15 amino acids. Deletions cut 0 bases from V and 1 base from J, with 8 bases between. As DNA, the CDR3 is TGTGCCAGCAGTTTATCATTTTCTGGCACAGATACGCAGTATTTT. It is translated as CASSLSFSGTDTQYF.

The rearrangement links TRBV9 to TRBJ2-3; 8 bases are shared with TRBD1. Germline V gives CDR1 SGDLS, CDR2 YYNGEE. This CDR3 region has 16 residues. The V and J ends lost 0 bases and 0 bases, in that order; junction bases with no gene match: 3. The CDR3 region is CASSVAGGESTDTQYF. The CDR3 DNA reads TGTGCCAGCAGCGTAGCAGGGGGCGAGAGCACAGATACGCAGTATTTT.

The chain links TRBV7-6 to TRBJ1-1; tentative D call: TRBD1 (5 bases). The germline V and J ends were trimmed by 4 bases and 4 bases, with 13 bases remaining between them. The V gene's germline CDR1 is SGHVS and CDR2 FNYEAQ. This CDR3 contains 14 residues. This CDR3 reads CASSSGFGGTEAFF. CDR3 DNA: TGTGCCAGCAGCTCGGGCTTCGGGGGCACTGAAGCTTTCTTT.

This clone was seen a single time. The CDR3 DNA sequence: TGTGCCAGCCCCAAAAGCGACACCGGGGAGCTGTTTTTT. Encoded protein: CASPKSDTGELFF. V is TRBV11-2 and J is TRBJ2-2; D not certain. There are 13 residues in the CDR3. The V gene's germline CDR1 is SGHAT and CDR2 FQNNGV. The V end lost 8 bases, the J end lost 3 bases, and 10 bases lay between the germline ends.

The J gene is TRBJ1-2, the V gene TRBV7-2; maybe TRBD1 (5 bases). The CDR3 contains 15 residues. CDR1 is SGHTA and CDR2 is FQGNSA in the germline V gene. V lost 5 bases and J 8 bases, leaving 21 bases between the germline ends. The CDR3 DNA sequence: TGTGCCAGCAGCCCCTGGGACGGCCCCGGGGGAGGCTACACCTTC. Translation: CASSPWDGPGGGYTF.

The chain combines TRBV28 with TRBJ2-3, with TRBD2 identical over 9 bases. The CDR3 consists of 14 residues. J was trimmed by 1 base and V by 5 bases; bases with no gene match: 1. Germline loops: CDR1 MDHEN, CDR2 SYDVKM. This chain's CDR3 is CASSRTSGTDTQYF. CDR3 nucleotides: TGTGCCAGCAGTCGGACTAGCGGCACAGATACGCAGTATTTT.

The gene calls are TRBV5-1 and TRBJ2-3, with D possibly TRBD2 on 6 matching bases. The ends were cut back, 2 bases at V and 2 bases at J, with 9 bases in the middle. The CDR3 sequence is 14 residues long. Germline lookup yields CDR1 SGHRS and CDR2 YFSETQ. This CDR3 reads CASSFGSYTDTQYF. The CDR3, as DNA: TGCGCCAGCAGCTTCGGGAGCTACACAGATACGCAGTATTTT.

This clone has only one observation. The chain combines TRBV25-1 with TRBJ1-5; D is uncertain. From germline, CDR1 is MGHDK and CDR2 SYGVNS. V dropped 1 base and J dropped 6 bases, with 7 bases sitting between them. CDR3 length equals 13 residues. DNA of the CDR3: TGTGCCAGCAGTGAATCGTCAGTTCAGCCCCAGCATTTT. Translating it yields CASSESSVQPQHF.

The CDR3 DNA follows: TGTGCCAGCAGCTTAGGCGCCCAGGGGGCCTACGAGCAGTACTTC. Its translation: CASSLGAQGAYEQYF. This chain links TRBV7-2 with TRBJ2-7; 7 nucleotides line up with TRBD1. From germline, CDR1 is SGHTA and CDR2 FQGNSA. The ends lost 1 base at V and 2 bases at J; junction bases unmatched: 5. The length of the CDR3 is 15 residues.

The chain links TRBV4-1 to TRBJ1-2; 9 bases map to TRBD1. Germline assignment: CDR1 MGHRA and CDR2 YSYEKL. The CDR3 has 13 residues. V lost 3 bases, J lost 8 bases, and 4 bases stayed unmatched. The CDR3 region is CASSQGQGLGYTF. DNA for the CDR3: TGCGCCAGCAGCCAGGGACAGGGTCTAGGCTACACCTTC.

The CDR3, as DNA: TGTGCCAGCTCACCACGTCGGGACAGTGACACCGGGGAGCTGTTTTTT. The encoded protein is CASSPRRDSDTGELFF. The V call is TRBV18, the J call TRBJ2-2; 7 bases are a match to TRBD1. CDR3 size: 16 residues. Germline V gene data show CDR1 as KGHSH and CDR2 as LQKENI. The ends lost 1 base at V and 3 bases at J; junction bases unmatched: 5.

CDR3 protein: CATSRGGQVTGELFF. The CDR3 DNA follows: TGTGCCACCAGCAGAGGGGGACAAGTCACCGGGGAGCTGTTTTTT. The genes are TRBV15 and TRBJ2-2, with TRBD1 as a possible D gene (6 bases). The length of the CDR3 is 15 residues. CDR1 and CDR2 (germline): LNHNV, YYDKDF (reference sequence). V was clipped by 1 base and J by 4 bases, with 10 bases between them.